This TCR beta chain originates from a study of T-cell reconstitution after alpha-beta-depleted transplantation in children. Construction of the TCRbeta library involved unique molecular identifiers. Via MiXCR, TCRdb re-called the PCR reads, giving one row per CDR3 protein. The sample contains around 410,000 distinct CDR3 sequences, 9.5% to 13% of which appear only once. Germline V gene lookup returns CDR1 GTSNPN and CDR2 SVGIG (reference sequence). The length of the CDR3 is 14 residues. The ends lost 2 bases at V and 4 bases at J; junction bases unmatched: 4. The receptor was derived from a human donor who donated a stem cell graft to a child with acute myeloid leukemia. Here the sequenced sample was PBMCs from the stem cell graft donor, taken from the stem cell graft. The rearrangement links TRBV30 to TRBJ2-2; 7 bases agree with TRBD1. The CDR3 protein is CAWSRGPITGELFF. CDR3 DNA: TGTGCCTGGAGTAGGGGGCCAATCACCGGGGAGCTGTTTTTT.